The 6 T cell receptor beta chains below were found in one sample sequenced in a study of response to subunit inactivated influenza vaccine. MiXCR, applied by TCRdb to the RT-PCR reads, yields one record per CDR3 protein. The table includes about 540,000 distinct CDR3 sequences, roughly 25% detected once. The sample was also linked to a second study, of T cells expressing NK-cell markers. Per that study: The authors generated TCR beta cDNA through 5'RACE template switching with UMIs.

Here the sequenced sample was CD4+ T cells sorted from PBMCs, taken roughly 12 days after vaccination. The origin of the receptors is a man in his fifties who received an inactivated influenza vaccine.

This clonotype was detected many times. The chain couples TRBV20-1 to TRBJ2-5; 8 nucleotides match TRBD1. Germline V lookup: CDR1 DFQATT, CDR2 SNEGSKA (reference sequence). Trimming took 6 bases from V and 0 from J; bases not matched to a gene: 3. The CDR3 consists of 13 residues. CDR3 loop: CSADRGHQETQYF. The CDR3 DNA reads TGCAGTGCCGACAGGGGCCACCAAGAGACCCAGTACTTC.

The chain is built from TRBV28 and TRBJ2-6, with 7 bases lining up with TRBD1. CDR3 length equals 17 residues. The junction had 10 bases not matched to a gene; V was cut back by 7 bases and J by 1 base. Per germline, CDR1 MDHEN and CDR2 SYDVKM. The chain's CDR3 is CASTASTGESGANVLTF. Here the CDR3 DNA reads TGTGCCAGCACAGCATCCACAGGGGAATCTGGGGCCAACGTCCTGACTTTC.

This clonotype was recorded a few times. This chain joins TRBV6-2 or TRBV6-3 and TRBJ1-2, with D tentatively TRBD1 (6 bases). Germline CDR1 reads MNHEY; CDR2 reads SVGEGT. This CDR3 has 15 residues. V lost 1 base to trimming and J lost 8 bases, with 17 bases between them. The CDR3 nucleotides read TGTGCCAGCAGTTACTACAGGGACGGCCAAGGAGGCTACACCTTC. Protein: CASSYYRDGQGGYTF.

The chain recombines TRBV7-3 with TRBJ2-1, with 8 bases identical to TRBD1. Unmatched junction bases numbered 4, after V lost 2 bases and J lost 7 bases. CDR1 is SGHTA and CDR2 is FQGTGA in the germline V gene. The CDR3 spans 14 residues. CDR3: CASSLQGAGNEQFF. In DNA form, the CDR3 reads TGTGCCAGCAGCTTACAGGGGGCGGGAAATGAGCAGTTCTTC.

The gene calls are TRBV5-6 and TRBJ2-3, with TRBD2 as a possible D gene (6 bases). This CDR3 is built from 16 residues. The germline gives CDR1 SGHDT, CDR2 YYEEEE. V lost 4 bases and J 2 bases, leaving 17 bases between the germline ends. The CDR3 protein is CASSLPGGTPTDTQYF. As DNA, the CDR3 is TGTGCCAGCAGCCTTCCCGGTGGGACTCCCACAGATACGCAGTATTTT. The full variable domain, completed using reference TRBV5-6 and TRBJ2-3, is DAGVTQSPTHLIKTRGQQVTLRCSPKSGHDTVSWYQQALGQGPQFIFQYYEEEERQRGNFPDRFSGHQFPNYSSELNVNALLLGDSALYLCASSLPGGTPTDTQYFGPGTRLTVL.

This clonotype has a handful of counts. This chain connects TRBV12-3 or TRBV12-4 to TRBJ1-6; unclear D gene. This CDR3 contains 12 residues. V dropped 6 bases and J dropped 14 bases, with 14 bases sitting between them. The CDR3 DNA sequence: TGTGCCAGCAGCTCCAGCCCCCGGTCCCTCCACTTT. Its protein is CASSSSPRSLHF.